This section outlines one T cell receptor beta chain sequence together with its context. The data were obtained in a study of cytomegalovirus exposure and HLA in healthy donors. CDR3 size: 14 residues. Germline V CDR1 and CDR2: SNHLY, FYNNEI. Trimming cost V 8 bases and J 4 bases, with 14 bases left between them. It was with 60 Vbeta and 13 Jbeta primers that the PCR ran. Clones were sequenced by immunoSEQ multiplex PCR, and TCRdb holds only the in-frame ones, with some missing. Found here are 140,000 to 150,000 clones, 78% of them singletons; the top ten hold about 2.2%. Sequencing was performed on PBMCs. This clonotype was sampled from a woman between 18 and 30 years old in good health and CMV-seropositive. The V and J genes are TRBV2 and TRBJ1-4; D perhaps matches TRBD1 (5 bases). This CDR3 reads CASDPEGVNEKLFF. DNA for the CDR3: TGTGCCAGCGACCCGGAAGGGGTTAATGAAAAACTGTTTTTT. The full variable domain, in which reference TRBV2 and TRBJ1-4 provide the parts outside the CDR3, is EPEVTQTPSHQVTQMGQEVILRCVPISNHLYFYWYRQILGQKVEFLVSFYNNEISEKSEIFDDQFSVERPDGSNFTLKIRSTKLEDSAMYFCASDPEGVNEKLFFGSGTQLSVL.